This T cell receptor beta chain was sequenced during a study of chemoradiotherapy in HPV16-positive cancers. In the study overall: Candidate HPV-specific clones and shared TCR motifs came from a couple of HPV16-positive patients.

Broader study findings: Candidate HPV-specific clones and E7-related TCR motifs grew in tumor during treatment. HPV-responsive T-cell expansion during chemoradiotherapy was linked to improved recurrence-free survival in HPV16-positive patients.

This clone was observed once. Its antigen is still unknown. Germline V gene data show CDR1 as MNHEY and CDR2 as SVGAGI. V lost 0 bases and J 9 bases, leaving 12 bases between the germline ends. The CDR3 runs 14 residues. Data came from immunoSEQ multiplex PCR; TCRdb stores just in-frame clones and leaves some out. The profile shows thousands of clones, roughly 88% of them singletons. V usage is TRBV6-5 and J usage is TRBJ1-3; unclear D gene. The source material was tumor tissue, sampled from a patient who underwent chemoradiotherapy. The TCR comes from a human donor with HPV-associated anogenital cancer. CDR3: CASSYSNDGGTIYF. Here the CDR3 DNA reads TGTGCCAGCAGTTACTCAAACGATGGAGGCACCATATATTTT.